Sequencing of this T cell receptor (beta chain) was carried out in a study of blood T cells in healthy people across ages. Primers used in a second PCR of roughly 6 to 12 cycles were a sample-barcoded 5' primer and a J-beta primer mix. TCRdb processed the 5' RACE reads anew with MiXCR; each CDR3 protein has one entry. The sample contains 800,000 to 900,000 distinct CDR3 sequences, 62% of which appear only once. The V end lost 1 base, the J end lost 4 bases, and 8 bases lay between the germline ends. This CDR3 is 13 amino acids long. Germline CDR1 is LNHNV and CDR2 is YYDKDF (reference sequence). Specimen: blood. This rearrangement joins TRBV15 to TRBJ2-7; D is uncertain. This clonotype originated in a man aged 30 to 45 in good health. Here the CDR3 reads CATSRVFAYEQYF. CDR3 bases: TGTGCCACCAGCAGAGTTTTTGCGTACGAGCAGTACTTC.